Below are 18 T cell receptor beta chains sequenced from a single sample in a study of T cells in Graves' hyperthyroidism and ophthalmopathy. Template material for amplifying TCR beta CDR3 regions consisted of RNA transcripts. First-round RT-PCR of the TCR CDR3 relied on the HTBI primer set. TCRdb used MiXCR to reprocess the multiplex PCR reads, holding one entry per CDR3 protein. The sample records around 400,000 distinct CDR3 sequences, around a sixth being singletons. Sequencing used blood. These TCRs come from a woman aged 18-29 years with Graves' hyperthyroidism that later progressed to Graves' ophthalmopathy.

Here the CDR3 reads CASSQIGPVSYEQYF. The CDR3 nucleotides are TGCGCCAGCAGCCAAATAGGGCCGGTCTCCTACGAGCAGTACTTC. The chain has TRBV5-1 and TRBJ2-7; D gene unclear. This CDR3 is built from 15 residues. The V end was cut by 4 bases, the J end by 0 bases, with 14 bases between. CDR1 SGHRS and CDR2 YFSETQ come from the germline V gene.

The rearrangement links TRBV14 to TRBJ2-7, with 9 bases fitting TRBD2. The CDR3 is made up of 16 amino acids. Germline CDR1 SGHDN, CDR2 FVKESK. The ends lost 4 bases at V and 0 bases at J; junction bases unmatched: 7. The chain's CDR3 is CASSPSGTSLSYEQYF. The DNA of the CDR3 is TGTGCCAGCAGCCCCTCCGGGACTAGCCTCTCCTACGAGCAGTACTTC.

This clonotype came up a few times. The chain recombines TRBV3-1 with TRBJ2-2; a weak D match, TRBD2 (6 bases). CDR1 and CDR2 (germline): LGHDT, YNNKEL (reference sequence). There are 17 residues in the CDR3. V was cut by 4 bases and J by 6 bases, with 21 bases left in between. The CDR3 is CASSLTLLALGAGELFF. DNA for the CDR3: TGTGCCAGCAGCCTAACTTTACTAGCCTTGGGTGCCGGGGAGCTGTTTTTT. The entire variable domain, with the rest obtained from reference TRBV3-1 and TRBJ2-2, is as follows: DTAVSQTPKYLVTQMGNDKSIKCEQNLGHDTMYWYKQDSKKFLKIMFSYNNKELIINETVPNRFSPKSPDKAHLNLHINSLELGDSAVYFCASSLTLLALGAGELFFGEGSRLTVL.

The sample holds many counts of this clonotype. This sequence joins TRBV7-9 and TRBJ2-3; D is unclear. Germline CDR1 and CDR2: SEHNR and FQNEAQ (reference sequence). This CDR3 contains 17 residues. Trimming removed 3 bases from V and 1 base from J, with 17 bases in between. The CDR3 is CASSLADLRVGTDTQYF. For the CDR3, the DNA is TGTGCCAGCAGCTTGGCAGATCTTAGAGTGGGCACAGATACGCAGTATTTT. Filled out from reference TRBV7-9 and TRBJ2-3, the complete variable domain reads DTGVSQNPRHKITKRGQNVTFRCDPISEHNRLYWYRQTLGQGPEFLTYFQNEAQLEKSRLLSDRFSAERPKGSFSTLEIQRTEQGDSAMYLCASSLADLRVGTDTQYFGPGTRLTVL.

This clonotype was recorded at least ten times. CDR3 DNA: TGTGCCAGCAGCCCGGAAGGGGGGGGGAATCAGCCCCAGCATTTT. Its translation is CASSPEGGGNQPQHF. V gene TRBV11-2 combines with J gene TRBJ1-5; tentatively, D is TRBD1 (6 bases). Deletions cut 5 bases from V and 4 bases from J, with 15 bases between. CDR1 and CDR2 from the germline V gene are SGHAT and FQNNGV. The CDR3 length is 15 residues.

Ten or more counts support this clonotype. The chain combines TRBV3-1 with TRBJ1-5, with a tentative D call TRBD1 (6 bases). Germline V lookup: CDR1 LGHDT, CDR2 YNNKEL (reference sequence). Trimming took 5 bases from V and 4 from J, leaving 9 bases between them. This CDR3 has 13 residues. CDR3 region: CASSDGQNQPQHF. The CDR3 nucleotides are TGTGCCAGCAGCGACGGACAGAATCAGCCCCAGCATTTT. Full variable domain (rest looked up from reference TRBV3-1 and TRBJ1-5): DTAVSQTPKYLVTQMGNDKSIKCEQNLGHDTMYWYKQDSKKFLKIMFSYNNKELIINETVPNRFSPKSPDKAHLNLHINSLELGDSAVYFCASSDGQNQPQHFGDGTRLSIL.

This clonotype appeared a single time. A read error is likely, as this CDR3 ends without the conserved phenylalanine or tryptophan. The V call is TRBV20-1, the J call TRBJ2-5, with TRBD2 identical over 13 bases. The V gene's germline CDR1 is DFQATT and CDR2 SNEGSKA (reference sequence). The trim removed 5 bases at V and 5 bases at J, leaving 8 bases unmatched. This CDR3 has 15 amino acids. The CDR3 bases are TGCAGTGCTTCCCGGACTAGCGGGAGATCGGAGACCCAGTACCTC. Translated: CSASRTSGRSETQYL.

This clonotype was observed a few times. The chain joins TRBV7-9 to TRBJ2-1, with D possibly TRBD2 on 6 matching bases. The CDR3 is made up of 17 amino acids. Trimming removed 1 base at V and 2 bases at J, with 15 bases between. CDR1 SEHNR and CDR2 FQNEAQ come from the germline V gene (reference sequence). CDR3 in amino acids: CASSLDLPSDPYNEQFF. The CDR3, as DNA: TGTGCCAGCAGCTTAGACCTTCCTAGCGACCCCTACAATGAGCAGTTCTTC.

The chain couples TRBV19 to TRBJ2-7; tentative D call: TRBD1 (7 bases). Germline CDR1 reads LNHDA; CDR2 reads SQIVND (reference sequence). This CDR3 is built from 13 residues. V lost 3 bases and J 7 bases, leaving 13 bases between the germline ends. CDR3 amino acids: CASSIATGREQYF. In nucleotides, the CDR3 is TGTGCCAGTAGTATCGCGACAGGGAGGGAGCAGTACTTC.

The chain recombines TRBV24-1 with TRBJ2-1; 7 bases match TRBD2. The CDR3 runs 15 residues. J gave up 0 bases and V 5 bases, and 3 bases lay outside the gene matches. Looked up from germline, CDR1 is KGHDR and CDR2 is SFDVKD. The CDR3, as DNA: TGTGCCACCAGTGTGGGGGGGAGCTCCTACAATGAGCAGTTCTTC. Protein sequence: CATSVGGSSYNEQFF.

This sequence joins TRBV19 and TRBJ1-5; D might be TRBD1 (5 bases). Germline V gives CDR1 LNHDA, CDR2 SQIVND (reference sequence). Trimming cost V 11 bases and J 0 bases, with 14 bases left between them. The CDR3 runs 14 residues. The chain's CDR3 is CAASQGHSNQPQHF. The CDR3 DNA reads TGTGCCGCCTCCCAGGGTCATAGCAATCAGCCCCAGCATTTT.

This clonotype appeared many times. This chain connects TRBV20-1 to TRBJ2-7; TRBD2 matches at 11 bases. This CDR3 region has 15 residues. Germline CDR1 DFQATT, CDR2 SNEGSKA (reference sequence). V dropped 5 bases and J dropped 4; count of bases not matched to a gene: 10. CDR3 DNA: TGCAGTGCTCCCGAAACTAGCGGGAGAGAATACGAGCAGTACTTC. This encodes CSAPETSGREYEQYF.

V usage is TRBV6-1 and J usage is TRBJ2-1; D is uncertain. Germline V gives CDR1 MNHNS, CDR2 SASEGT. Trimming left V 4 bases short and J 8 bases short, with 6 bases between. The CDR3 has 11 amino acids. The chain's CDR3 is CASSGIYEQFF. As DNA, the CDR3 is TGTGCCAGCAGTGGTATATATGAGCAGTTCTTC.

This clonotype has at least ten counts. V usage is TRBV20-1 and J usage is TRBJ2-4; D is tentatively TRBD1 or TRBD2 (5 bases each). V was cut by 6 bases and J by 6 bases, with 18 bases left in between. CDR1 is DFQATT and CDR2 is SNEGSKA in the germline V gene (reference sequence). The CDR3 loop spans 14 amino acids. CDR3 in amino acids: CSARNGAGINIQYF. As DNA, the CDR3 is TGCAGTGCCAGGAACGGGGCAGGGATAAACATTCAGTACTTC.

The V call is TRBV27, the J call TRBJ2-4; D gene unclear. V was cut by 5 bases and J by 0 bases, with 8 bases left in between. The CDR3 loop spans 14 amino acids. Germline V gene data show CDR1 as MNHEY and CDR2 as SMNVEV (reference sequence). The CDR3 DNA follows: TGTGCCAGCAGTCCCGGGCCAGCCAAAAACATTCAGTACTTC. Translated: CASSPGPAKNIQYF.

The V and J genes are TRBV20-1 and TRBJ2-3, with D maybe TRBD2 (6 bases). Germline V CDR1 and CDR2: DFQATT, SNEGSKA (reference sequence). Deletions cut 6 bases from V and 1 base from J, with 17 bases between. This CDR3 region has 15 residues. Written as DNA, the CDR3 is TGCAGTGCACCAAACCGAGCTAGCGGCACAGATACGCAGTATTTT. Protein sequence: CSAPNRASGTDTQYF.

The rearrangement uses TRBV4-1 and TRBJ2-1; 10 bases are shared with TRBD2. In germline, CDR1 is MGHRA, CDR2 YSYEKL. This CDR3 spans 13 amino acids. The junction had 7 bases not matched to a gene; V was cut back by 2 bases and J by 15 bases. CDR3 protein: CASSQNLAGVLFF. The CDR3 DNA follows: TGCGCCAGCAGCCAAAACCTAGCGGGAGTTCTGTTCTTC.

This clonotype was recorded at least ten times. The chain employs TRBV7-6 and TRBJ2-3, with D possibly TRBD2 on 6 matching bases. CDR1 and CDR2 (germline): SGHVS, FNYEAQ. The CDR3 is made up of 13 amino acids. V was pared by 3 bases and J by 2 bases, with 6 bases between. CDR3 region: CASSLRDTDTQYF. CDR3 DNA sequence: TGTGCCAGCAGCTTGCGGGACACAGATACGCAGTATTTT.